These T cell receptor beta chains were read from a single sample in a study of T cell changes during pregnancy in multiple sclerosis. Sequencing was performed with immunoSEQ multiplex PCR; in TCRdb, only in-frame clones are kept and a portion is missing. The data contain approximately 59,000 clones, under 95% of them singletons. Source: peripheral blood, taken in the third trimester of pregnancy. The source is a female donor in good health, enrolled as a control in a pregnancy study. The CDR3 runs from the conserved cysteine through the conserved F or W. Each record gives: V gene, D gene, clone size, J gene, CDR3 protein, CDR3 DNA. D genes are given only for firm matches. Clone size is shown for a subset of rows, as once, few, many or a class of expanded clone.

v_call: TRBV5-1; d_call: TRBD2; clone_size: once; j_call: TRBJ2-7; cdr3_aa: CASSWNQIGEGPDYEQYF; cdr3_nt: TGCGCCAGCAGCTGGAACCAGATAGGGGAGGGACCAGACTACGAGCAGTACTTC
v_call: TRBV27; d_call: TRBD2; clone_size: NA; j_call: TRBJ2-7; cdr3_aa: CASRVGLAGGNEQYF; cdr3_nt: TGTGCCAGCAGAGTCGGGCTAGCGGGGGGAAACGAGCAGTACTTC
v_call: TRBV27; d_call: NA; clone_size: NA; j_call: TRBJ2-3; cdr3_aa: CASSLQPGGAADTQYF; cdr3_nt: TGTGCCAGCAGTTTACAACCTGGGGGGGCCGCAGATACGCAGTATTTT
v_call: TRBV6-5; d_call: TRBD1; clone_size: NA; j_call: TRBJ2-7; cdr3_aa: CASSWDRGYEQYF; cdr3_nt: TGTGCCAGCAGTTGGGACAGGGGTTACGAGCAGTACTTC
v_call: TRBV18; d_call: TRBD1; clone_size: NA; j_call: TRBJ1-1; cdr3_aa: CASSPADRPFPNTEAFF; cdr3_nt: TGTGCCAGCTCACCCGCGGACAGGCCCTTCCCGAACACTGAAGCTTTCTTT
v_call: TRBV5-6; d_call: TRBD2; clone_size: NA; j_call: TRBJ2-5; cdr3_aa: CASSLEGGGLQETQYF; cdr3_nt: TGTGCCAGCAGCTTGGAAGGCGGGGGGCTACAAGAGACCCAGTACTTC
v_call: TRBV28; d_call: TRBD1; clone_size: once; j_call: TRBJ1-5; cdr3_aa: CASNEGQTSNQPQHF; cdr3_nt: TGTGCCAGCAACGAGGGACAGACTAGCAATCAGCCCCAGCATTTT
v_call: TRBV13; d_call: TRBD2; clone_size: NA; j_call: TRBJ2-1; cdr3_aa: CASSPYGTTYNEQFF; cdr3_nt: TGTGCCAGCAGCCCTTACGGGACTACATACAATGAGCAGTTCTTC
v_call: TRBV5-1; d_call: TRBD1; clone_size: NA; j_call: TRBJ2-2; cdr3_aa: CASSIRTGSVPGELFF; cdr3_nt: TGCGCCAGCAGCATTCGGACAGGTTCGGTACCCGGGGAGCTGTTTTTT
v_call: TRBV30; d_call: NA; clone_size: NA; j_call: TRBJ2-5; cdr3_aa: CAWRQKGVETQYF; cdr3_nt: TGTGCCTGGAGACAAAAGGGGGTAGAGACCCAGTACTTC
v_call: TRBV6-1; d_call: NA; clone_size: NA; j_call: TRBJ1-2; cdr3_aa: CASLEQSSNYGYTF; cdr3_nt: TGTGCCAGCCTGGAACAGAGCTCGAACTATGGCTACACCTTC
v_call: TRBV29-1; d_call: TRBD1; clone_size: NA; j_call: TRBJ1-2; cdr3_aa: CSGQTGSYTF; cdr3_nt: TGCAGCGGCCAGACAGGGAGCTACACCTTC
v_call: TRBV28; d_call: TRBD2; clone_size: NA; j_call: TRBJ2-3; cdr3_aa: CASSSPSGGARNTQYF; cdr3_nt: TGTGCCAGCAGCTCACCTAGCGGGGGGGCCCGAAATACGCAGTATTTT
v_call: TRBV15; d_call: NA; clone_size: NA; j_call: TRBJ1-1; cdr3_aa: CATSRASGSEAFF; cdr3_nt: TGTGCCACCAGCAGAGCTTCGGGGTCTGAAGCTTTCTTT
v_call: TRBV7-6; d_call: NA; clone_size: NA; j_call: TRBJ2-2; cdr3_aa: CASSPLGASRPGELFF; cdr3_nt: TGTGCCAGCAGCCCCTTAGGGGCCAGTCGTCCCGGGGAGCTGTTTTTT
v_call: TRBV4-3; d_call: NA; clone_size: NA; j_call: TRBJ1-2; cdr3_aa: CASSQDILTGYGYTF; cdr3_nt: TGCGCCAGCAGCCAAGATATTCTGACGGGCTATGGCTACACCTTC
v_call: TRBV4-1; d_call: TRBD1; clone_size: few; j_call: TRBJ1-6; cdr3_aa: CASSQGKDRGYNSPLHF; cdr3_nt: TGCGCCAGCAGCCAAGGGAAGGACAGGGGATATAATTCACCCCTCCACTTT
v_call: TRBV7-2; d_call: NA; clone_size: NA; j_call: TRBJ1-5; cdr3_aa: CASSLGRERGPQHF; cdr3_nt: TGTGCCAGCAGCTTAGGACGGGAGCGGGGGCCCCAGCATTTT
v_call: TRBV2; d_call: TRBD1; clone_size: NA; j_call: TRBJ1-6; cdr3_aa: CASSGTGRSPLHF; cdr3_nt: TGTGCCAGCAGTGGGACAGGCCGGTCACCCCTCCACTTT
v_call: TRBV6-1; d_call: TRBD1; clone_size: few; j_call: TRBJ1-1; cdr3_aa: CASSDPGQHTEAFF; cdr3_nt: TGTGCCAGCAGTGATCCGGGACAGCACACTGAAGCTTTCTTT
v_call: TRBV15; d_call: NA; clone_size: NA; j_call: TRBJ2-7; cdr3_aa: CATSRDRESSYEQYF; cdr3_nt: TGTGCCACCAGCAGAGATCGGGAAAGCTCCTACGAGCAGTACTTC
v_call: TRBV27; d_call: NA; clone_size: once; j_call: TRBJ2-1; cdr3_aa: CASSLPGTSHEQFF; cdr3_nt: TGTGCCAGCAGTTTACCCGGGACTTCCCATGAGCAGTTCTTC
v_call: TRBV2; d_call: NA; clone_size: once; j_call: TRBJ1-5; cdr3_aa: CASSRTANQPQHF; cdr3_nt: TGTGCCAGCAGTCGGACAGCTAATCAGCCCCAGCATTTT
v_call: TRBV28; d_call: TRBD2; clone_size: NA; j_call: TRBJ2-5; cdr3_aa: CASSLVAGGPRETQYF; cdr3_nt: TGTGCCAGCAGTTTAGTAGCGGGGGGGCCCCGGGAGACCCAGTACTTC
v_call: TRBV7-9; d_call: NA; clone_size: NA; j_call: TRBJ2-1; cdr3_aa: CASQPLIYDRAPYNEQFF; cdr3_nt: TGTGCCAGCCAGCCTCTGATATATGACAGAGCCCCCTACAATGAGCAGTTCTTC
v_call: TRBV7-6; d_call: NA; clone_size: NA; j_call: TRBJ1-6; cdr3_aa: CASSLTPHSDNSPLHF; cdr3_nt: TGTGCCAGCAGCTTAACGCCGCATTCAGATAATTCACCCCTCCACTTT
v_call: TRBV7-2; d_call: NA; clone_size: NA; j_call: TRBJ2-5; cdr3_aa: CASSLVGTGLVGETQYF; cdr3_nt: TGTGCCAGCAGCTTGGTTGGGACAGGACTAGTCGGAGAGACCCAGTACTTC